Listed here are 30 T cell receptor beta chains from one sample, sequenced in a study of PD-L1 blockade in urothelial cancer. Clones were sequenced by immunoSEQ multiplex PCR, and TCRdb holds only the in-frame ones, with some missing. The data contain around 100,000 clones, roughly 90% of them singletons. Time point: peripheral blood 6 weeks after treatment start. This sample comprised PBMCs, obtained around atezolizumab (anti-PD-L1) treatment. These receptors originate from a man aged 60 to 75 with urothelial cancer.

The J gene is TRBJ1-2, the V gene TRBV5-1; no definite D call. Germline V gives CDR1 SGHRS, CDR2 YFSETQ. V lost 2 bases and J lost 4, with 9 bases in between. CDR3 length: 13 residues. The CDR3 DNA reads as TGCGCCAGCAGCTTCGAGGCCGGCTATGGCTACACCTTC. Translated: CASSFEAGYGYTF.

This sequence joins TRBV4-1 and TRBJ2-7, with D possibly TRBD2 on 5 matching bases. The germline CDR1 and CDR2 sequences are MGHRA and YSYEKL. Trimming shortened V by 5 bases and J by 2 bases, and 10 bases separated the two germline ends. The CDR3 loop spans 13 amino acids. DNA of the CDR3: TGCGCCAGCAGCGCCCGGGGAGCCTACGAGCAGTACTTC. Its protein product is CASSARGAYEQYF.

The V and J genes are TRBV6-1 and TRBJ1-2; the D gene is possibly TRBD1 (5 bases). The CDR3 sequence is 18 residues long. The germline V and J ends were trimmed by 1 base and 2 bases, with 20 bases remaining between them. CDR1 is MNHNS, CDR2 SASEGT, per germline. CDR3 region: CASSEGGEWEALNYGYTF. CDR3 bases: TGTGCCAGCAGTGAAGGAGGGGAATGGGAGGCCCTAAACTATGGCTACACCTTC.

This clone was detected only once. This rearrangement joins TRBV21-1 to TRBJ2-3; TRBD2, as called in the table, went unchecked against the DNA. TRBV21-1 is an annotated pseudogene. The CDR3 covers 17 residues. The DNA for the CDR3 is TGTGCCAGCAGGCCTCCCCCCGCGGGGACTATCACAGATACGCAGTATTTT. Its protein product is CASRPPPAGTITDTQYF.

The chain employs TRBV7-8 and TRBJ2-2; the D is unclear. This CDR3 spans 13 amino acids. V lost 2 bases and J lost 5, with 6 bases in between. Germline CDR1 is SGHVS and CDR2 is FQNEAQ. CDR3 sequence: CASSLSLTGELFF. CDR3 sequence (DNA): TGTGCCAGCAGCTTATCTTTAACCGGGGAGCTGTTTTTT.

This chain uses TRBV6-1 with TRBJ1-3; 10 bases are shared with TRBD1. With 4 bases clipped from V and 1 base from J, the junction kept 4 bases outside the gene matches. Germline lookup yields CDR1 MNHNS and CDR2 SASEGT. CDR3 length equals 16 residues. As DNA, the CDR3 is TGTGCCAGCAGTGGACAGGGGGCAGGGTCTGGAAACACCATATATTTT. Protein product: CASSGQGAGSGNTIYF.

V and J are TRBV14 and TRBJ1-2; 12 bases map to TRBD1. This CDR3 contains 14 residues. Germline V CDR1 and CDR2: SGHDN, FVKESK. The ends lost 4 bases at V and 8 bases at J; junction bases unmatched: 5. DNA of the CDR3: TGTGCCAGCAGCCCCGGGACAGGGGGCTCCGGCTACACCTTC. Its translation: CASSPGTGGSGYTF.

The rearrangement uses TRBV25-1 and TRBJ2-7; the D gene is possibly TRBD1 (6 bases). The CDR3 is 14 amino acids. CDR1 and CDR2 from the germline V gene are MGHDK and SYGVNS. Deletions cut 6 bases from V and 2 bases from J, with 14 bases between. Here the CDR3 DNA reads TGTGCCAGCAGCCGGGACACGGGAACCTACGAGCAGTACTTC. It specifies CASSRDTGTYEQYF.

The chain couples TRBV7-2 to TRBJ2-5; 10 bases match TRBD2. CDR1 SGHTA and CDR2 FQGNSA come from the germline V gene. This CDR3 region has 15 residues. Losses at the gene ends were 3 bases for V and 4 bases for J; bases not matched to a gene: 5. The CDR3 protein is CASSFLAGGRETQYF. The CDR3 DNA sequence: TGTGCCAGCAGCTTCTTAGCGGGAGGAAGAGAGACCCAGTACTTC.

The gene calls are TRBV6-1 and TRBJ1-2, with 8 nucleotides matching TRBD1. Germline V lookup: CDR1 MNHNS, CDR2 SASEGT. The CDR3 totals 15 residues. The junction had 6 bases not matched to a gene; V was cut back by 2 bases and J by 4 bases. This CDR3 is CASSEQRTGSYGYTF. The CDR3 region has the DNA TGTGCCAGCAGTGAACAGAGGACAGGGAGCTATGGCTACACCTTC.

The rearrangement joins TRBV4-3 to TRBJ2-3; no firm D call. The V gene lost 4 bases and the J gene lost 2 bases, with 7 bases spanning the gap. In germline, CDR1 is LGHNA, CDR2 YSLEER. The CDR3 loop spans 13 amino acids. CDR3 region: CASSPSITDTQYF. The CDR3 nucleotides read TGCGCCAGCAGCCCCTCTATCACAGATACGCAGTATTTT.

This clone was observed a few times. V is TRBV4-3 and J is TRBJ1-3; D unclear. Trimming left V 5 bases short and J 0 bases short, with 17 bases between. CDR3 length: 17 amino acids. Germline V lookup: CDR1 LGHNA, CDR2 YSLEER. CDR3 DNA sequence: TGCGCCAGCAGCGACACCCGGGGTGCAAGCTCTGGAAACACCATATATTTT. It encodes CASSDTRGASSGNTIYF.

The chain couples TRBV5-1 to TRBJ1-1; 10 positions agree with TRBD1. The CDR3 has 18 amino acids. The V and J ends lost 0 bases and 3 bases, in that order; junction bases with no gene match: 11. Germline assignment: CDR1 SGHRS and CDR2 YFSETQ. CDR3 residues: CASSLGFGTGAGDTEAFF. The CDR3 nucleotides are TGCGCCAGCAGCTTGGGGTTCGGGACAGGGGCAGGGGACACTGAAGCTTTCTTT.

The chain couples TRBV6-5 to TRBJ2-7, with TRBD2 as a possible D gene (5 bases). Per germline, CDR1 MNHEY and CDR2 SVGAGI. The CDR3 contains 15 residues. The V and J ends lost 5 bases and 0 bases respectively, with 14 bases between them. This CDR3 is CASSHDLARSYEQYF. CDR3 coding DNA: TGTGCCAGCAGTCATGATTTAGCGCGCTCCTACGAGCAGTACTTC.

The gene calls are TRBV19 and TRBJ2-2; D gene uncertain. With 7 bases removed from V and 3 bases from J, the gap between germline ends came to 18 bases. Germline CDR1 and CDR2: LNHDA and SQIVND (reference sequence). CDR3 length: 16 residues. CDR3 region: CASNPVPSAYTGELFF. CDR3 nucleotide sequence: TGTGCCAGTAATCCAGTTCCCAGCGCCTACACCGGGGAGCTGTTTTTT.

The rearrangement joins TRBV4-2 to TRBJ2-6; D may be TRBD1 (6 bases). Germline values: CDR1 LGHNA, CDR2 YNFKEQ. Trimming left V 1 base short and J 2 bases short, with 9 bases between. The CDR3 sequence is 16 residues long. CDR3 nucleotide sequence: TGTGCCAGCAGCCAAGCCACAGGGACTGGGGCCAACGTCCTGACTTTC. It yields the protein CASSQATGTGANVLTF.

The CDR3 loop is CASSLRGASGNTIYF. The DNA of the CDR3 is TGTGCCAGCAGTTTACGGGGGGCAAGTGGAAACACCATATATTTT. The chain uses TRBV28 and TRBJ1-3; perhaps TRBD1 as D (6 bases). There are 15 residues in the CDR3. V was trimmed by 2 bases and J by 3 bases, leaving 11 bases between them. Germline V gene sequence: CDR1 MDHEN, CDR2 SYDVKM. Complete variable domain (other parts from reference TRBV28 and TRBJ1-3): DVKVTQSSRYLVKRTGEKVFLECVQDMDHENMFWYRQDPGLGLRLIYFSYDVKMKEKGDIPEGYSVSREKKERFSLILESASTNQTSMYLCASSLRGASGNTIYFGEGSWLTVV.

The J gene is TRBJ1-2, the V gene TRBV5-4, with D perhaps TRBD1 (5 bases). This CDR3 has 12 residues. V lost 1 base, J lost 4 bases, and 5 bases lay in between. Germline values: CDR1 SGHNT, CDR2 YYREEE (reference sequence). The CDR3 DNA follows: TGTGCCAGCAGCTTGACAGGCTATGGCTACACCTTC. Translated: CASSLTGYGYTF.

This clone was recorded once. Here the CDR3 reads CASSEMGQSNQPQHF. For the CDR3, the DNA is TGTGCCAGCAGTGAAATGGGACAGAGCAATCAGCCCCAGCATTTT. This chain joins TRBV2 and TRBJ1-5, with 7 bases fitting TRBD1. Germline values: CDR1 SNHLY, CDR2 FYNNEI. The CDR3 consists of 15 residues. After removal of 2 bases from V and 1 base from J, the junction contained 2 bases not matched to a gene. Combining the CDR3 with reference TRBV2 and TRBJ1-5 gives the whole variable domain EPEVTQTPSHQVTQMGQEVILRCVPISNHLYFYWYRQILGQKVEFLVSFYNNEISEKSEIFDDQFSVERPDGSNFTLKIRSTKLEDSAMYFCASSEMGQSNQPQHFGDGTRLSIL.

The genes are TRBV19 and TRBJ1-6; D ambiguous. Trimming took off 8 bases at V and 0 bases at J, with 14 bases between the two ends. The CDR3 spans 16 residues. CDR1 LNHDA and CDR2 SQIVND come from the germline V gene (reference sequence). Here the CDR3 DNA reads TGTGCCAGTTTATTAACGGCAGGCTCCTATAATTCACCCCTCCACTTT. It yields the protein CASLLTAGSYNSPLHF.

The chain links TRBV30 to TRBJ1-3, with a tentative D call TRBD1 (5 bases). The ends were cut back, 3 bases at V and 3 bases at J, with 12 bases in the middle. Germline V gene data show CDR1 as GTSNPN and CDR2 as SVGIG (reference sequence). The CDR3 totals 14 residues. Written as DNA, the CDR3 is TGTGCCTGGAGAGGAGGGGTTGGTGGAAACACCATATATTTT. Its translation: CAWRGGVGGNTIYF.

This CDR3 reads CASNPQGGNQPQHF. The CDR3 region has the DNA TGTGCCAGCAACCCACAGGGCGGCAATCAGCCCCAGCATTTT. J is TRBJ1-5 and V is TRBV7-8; tentative D call: TRBD1 (6 bases). Germline CDR1 is SGHVS and CDR2 is FQNEAQ. This CDR3 is 14 amino acids long. Deletions cut 7 bases from V and 2 bases from J, with 12 bases between.

The rearrangement uses TRBV5-1 and TRBJ2-3; the match to TRBD1 covers 9 bases. The CDR3 extends over 13 amino acids. Germline CDR1 and CDR2: SGHRS and YFSETQ. Trimming at V came to 4 bases and at J to 6 bases, leaving 3 bases not matched to a gene. The CDR3 region has the DNA TGCGCCAGCAGCGGGACAGGGTTTGATACGCAGTATTTT. Encoded protein: CASSGTGFDTQYF.

The chain carries TRBV7-2 and TRBJ2-3; D may be TRBD2 (5 bases). The V gene's germline CDR1 is SGHTA and CDR2 FQGNSA. The CDR3 runs to 15 residues. Trimming left V 1 base short and J 0 bases short, with 8 bases between. The CDR3 reads CASSLDGVSTDTQYF. The CDR3 nucleotides are TGTGCCAGCAGCTTAGACGGGGTGAGCACAGATACGCAGTATTTT. Full variable domain (remainder filled in from reference TRBV7-2 and TRBJ2-3): GAGVSQSPSNKVTEKGKDVELRCDPISGHTALYWYRQSLGQGLEFLIYFQGNSAPDKSGLPSDRFSAERTGGSVSTLTIQRTQQEDSAVYLCASSLDGVSTDTQYFGPGTRLTVL.

The chain joins TRBV6-6 to TRBJ1-1; no clear D. There are 13 residues in the CDR3. The germline V gene has CDR1 MNHNY and CDR2 SVGAGI (reference sequence). V was clipped by 3 bases and J by 0 bases, with 5 bases between them. CDR3 amino acids: CASSYIMNTEAFF. In DNA, the CDR3 is TGTGCCAGCAGTTATATTATGAACACTGAAGCTTTCTTT.

The CDR3 reads CASSQKTGQGETQYF. CDR3 nucleotides: TGCGCCAGCAGCCAAAAAACTGGACAGGGAGAGACCCAGTACTTC. The chain links TRBV4-3 to TRBJ2-5, with TRBD1 matching over 8 bases. The CDR3 length is 15 residues. In germline, CDR1 is LGHNA, CDR2 YSLEER. After removal of 2 bases from V and 4 bases from J, the junction contained 6 bases not matched to a gene.

The chain combines TRBV7-9 with TRBJ2-7, with D uncertain. The CDR3 runs 12 residues. Germline values: CDR1 SEHNR, CDR2 FQNEAQ (reference sequence). Trimming cost V 5 bases and J 0 bases, with 5 bases left between them. The CDR3 nucleotides read TGTGCCAGCAGCCCGAGCTCCTACGAGCAGTACTTC. Amino acid sequence: CASSPSSYEQYF.

J is TRBJ1-1 and V is TRBV29-1; maybe TRBD1 (6 bases). Germline CDR1 is SQVTM and CDR2 is ANQGSEA. The CDR3 runs to 14 residues. The V and J ends lost 5 bases and 4 bases respectively, with 17 bases between them. Here the CDR3 reads CSVKSTRGSTEAFF. For the CDR3, the DNA is TGCAGCGTTAAATCGACAAGGGGGAGCACTGAAGCTTTCTTT. Together with reference TRBV29-1 and TRBJ1-1, the CDR3 gives the full variable domain: SAVISQKPSRDICQRGTSLTIQCQVDSQVTMMFWYRQQPGQSLTLIATANQGSEATYESGFVIDKFPISRPNLTFSTLTVSNMSPEDSSIYLCSVKSTRGSTEAFFGQGTRLTVV.

The J gene is TRBJ2-7, the V gene TRBV2; 8 positions match TRBD2. Per germline, CDR1 SNHLY and CDR2 FYNNEI. The CDR3 extends over 16 amino acids. J lost 5 bases, V lost 0 bases, and 9 bases had no gene match. The CDR3 reads CASSEAQAGVGNEQYF. The CDR3 nucleotides read TGTGCCAGCAGTGAAGCGCAAGCGGGAGTGGGCAACGAGCAGTACTTC.

The chain is built from TRBV13 and TRBJ2-1; 12 bases line up with TRBD1. This CDR3 spans 21 amino acids. Germline CDR1 and CDR2: PRHDT and FYEKMQ (reference sequence). V shed 2 bases and J 3 bases; nucleotides not matched to a gene: 17. The CDR3 sequence is CASSLKALGTGGLSFYNEQFF. The DNA of the CDR3 is TGTGCCAGCAGCTTAAAGGCCCTCGGGACAGGGGGCCTGTCCTTCTACAATGAGCAGTTCTTC.